This T cell receptor (beta chain) stems from a study of shared clonotypes between healthy human individuals. Study results and caveats: Donor scarcity curtailed the genetic and exposure-history diversity represented herein.

V lost 5 bases, J lost 9 bases, and 11 bases lay in between. The V gene's germline CDR1 is SGHAT and CDR2 FQNNGV. This CDR3 is built from 11 residues. Only CD45RO-negative cells positively selected for CCR7 counted as naive CD8 cells, so terminally differentiated effector memory CD45RA+ cells were excluded. Clones were sequenced by immunoSEQ multiplex PCR, and TCRdb holds only the in-frame ones, with some missing. The data show more than 600,000 clones, approximately 90% seen once. In this sample, this clone turned up a few times. Antigen unknown. The receptor's source is a man aged 25-45 years in good health. The chain has TRBV11-2 and TRBJ2-7; maybe TRBD1 (6 bases). Material for sequencing was naive CD8+ T cells sorted from blood. The CDR3 nucleotides are TGTGCCAGCAGCACAGGACAGCCGCAGTACTTC. Translation: CASSTGQPQYF.